This T cell receptor (beta chain) was recorded in a study of cytomegalovirus exposure and HLA in healthy donors. Findings of the study overall: A highly shared variant cluster was judged a likely technical artifact.

It was with 60 Vbeta and 13 Jbeta primers that the PCR ran. Per the original data handling: In a later analysis, 70 million to 80 million unique TCR beta chains included roughly 11 million shared by two or more donors. The data were produced by immunoSEQ multiplex PCR, yet TCRdb's version contains in-frame clones alone and is incomplete. For V, J and clone size, that table is used; D and trimming come from the DNA. The data contain about 170,000 clones, more than 70% of them singletons. This CDR3 is built from 14 residues. Deletions cut 8 bases from V and 5 bases from J, with 17 bases between. Germline-derived CDR1 and CDR2 are WNHNN and SYGVQD (reference sequence). These donors, healthy bone marrow donors, were studied. Worth noting for this clone: Its antigen is as yet unknown.

The sequence was collected from a woman aged 45-60 years in good health and CMV-seropositive. The rearrangement joins TRBV10-1 to TRBJ2-3; possibly TRBD2 for D (6 bases). Input material: PBMCs. The CDR3 DNA reads TGCGCCAGCGGAGCTTCGGGGGATGTAGATACGCAGTATTTT. This gives the protein CASGASGDVDTQYF.